This TCR beta chain was obtained from a study of T cell responses to AZD1222 COVID-19 vaccine. Sequenced by immunoSEQ multiplex PCR; TCRdb stores in-frame clones only, minus some. The sample consists of around 130,000 clones, over 75% of them appearing once. V gave up 4 bases and J gave up 6 bases, with 7 bases separating them. CDR3 size: 12 residues. Per the germline V gene, CDR1 is SNHLY and CDR2 is FYNNEI. The sequences come from peripheral blood, collected on day 0 of AZD1222 vaccination. This chain joins TRBV2 and TRBJ2-1; D is ambiguous. The TCR comes from an adult in good health. The CDR3: CASSVSSNEQFF. The CDR3 DNA sequence: TGTGCCAGCAGTGTAAGCAGCAATGAGCAGTTCTTC.